This T cell receptor beta chain was identified during a study of T-cell memory formation after mild COVID-19. In this sample, this clonotype turned up a few times. What it binds is not known. 5'RACE with constant-segment primers yielded barcoded, UMI-tagged TCR alpha and TCR beta cDNA libraries. TCRdb analysed the 5' RACE reads with MiXCR anew, one entry per CDR3 protein. The top ten clones hold roughly 22% of a sample with under 300,000 distinct CDR3 sequences, 8% to 10% of them seen once. Points from the study as a whole: Largely, contracting CD4+ clones fell within CM and EM, and contracting CD8+ clones within EMRA. Clones contracting across day 15 to 85 had a balanced CD4/CD8 profile; later expanding clones leaned CD4+.

In germline, CDR1 is MNHEY, CDR2 SVGEGT. The CDR3 has 13 amino acids. V was cut by 4 bases and J by 7 bases, with 11 bases left in between. The sequencing sample was made of PBMCs or a T cell subset sorted from them (not recorded which). The rearrangement links TRBV6-2 or TRBV6-3 to TRBJ2-1; tentatively, D is TRBD1 or TRBD2 (5 bases each). The clonotype was recovered from a young man who had mild COVID-19 (a few samples of this study predate the infection). Cell type and time point are not known. The CDR3 sequence is CASSSQGENEQFF. CDR3 coding DNA: TGTGCCAGCAGTTCCCAGGGAGAGAATGAGCAGTTCTTC.